This T cell receptor beta chain appears in the sequencing data of a study of blood T cell repertoires in COVID-19. Study in general: COVID-19 samples collected from the United States, Italy and Spain covered acute and convalescent phases. The cDNA or gDNA used as material had been derived from T cells, B-cell-depleted T cells, or PBMCs.

Germline assignment: CDR1 SGHTA and CDR2 FQGNSA. The trim removed 1 base at V and 7 bases at J, leaving 17 bases unmatched. CDR3 length: 18 amino acids. The authors' processing: Reference gene primer amplification gave nucleated cell count estimates. Clones were sequenced by immunoSEQ multiplex PCR, and TCRdb holds only the in-frame ones, with some missing. That table is the source of V, J and clone size, and D and trimming were worked out from the DNA. The sample holds some 530,000 clones; 88% are singletons and the top ten take more than 7.5%. Sequenced material: PBMCs or T cells enriched from blood (not recorded which). This TCR came from a woman aged 55-69 years who had recovered from COVID-19. The rearrangement links TRBV7-2 to TRBJ1-2; 8 nucleotides agree with TRBD1. CDR3 nucleotides: TGTGCCAGCAGCTTAGTCGGGACAGGCGGATTGATCCCGCGTGGCTACACCTTC. It translates to CASSLVGTGGLIPRGYTF.